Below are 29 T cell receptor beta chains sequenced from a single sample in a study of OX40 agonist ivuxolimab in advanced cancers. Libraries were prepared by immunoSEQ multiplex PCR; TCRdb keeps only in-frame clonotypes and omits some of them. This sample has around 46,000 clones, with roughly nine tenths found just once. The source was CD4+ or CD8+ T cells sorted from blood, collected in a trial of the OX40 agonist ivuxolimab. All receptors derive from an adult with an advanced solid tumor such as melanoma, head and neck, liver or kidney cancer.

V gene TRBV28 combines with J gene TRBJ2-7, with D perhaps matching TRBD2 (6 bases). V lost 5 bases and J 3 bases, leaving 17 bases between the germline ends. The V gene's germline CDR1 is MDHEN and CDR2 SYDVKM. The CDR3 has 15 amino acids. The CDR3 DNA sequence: TGTGCCAGCAGTGGACCCGGGACTGACCTCTACGAGCAGTACGTC. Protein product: CASSGPGTDLYEQYV.

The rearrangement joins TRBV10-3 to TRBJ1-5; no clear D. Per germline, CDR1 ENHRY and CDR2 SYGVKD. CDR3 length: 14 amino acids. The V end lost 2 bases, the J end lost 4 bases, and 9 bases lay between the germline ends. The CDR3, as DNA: TGTGCCATCAGTGAGGTGGTAGGGAATCAGCCCCAGCATTTT. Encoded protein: CAISEVVGNQPQHF.

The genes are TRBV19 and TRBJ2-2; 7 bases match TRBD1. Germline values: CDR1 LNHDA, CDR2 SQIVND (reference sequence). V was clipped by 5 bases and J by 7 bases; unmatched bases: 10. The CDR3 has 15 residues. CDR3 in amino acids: CASSFPTGYIGELFF. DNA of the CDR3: TGTGCCAGTAGTTTCCCGACAGGGTATATCGGGGAGCTGTTTTTT.

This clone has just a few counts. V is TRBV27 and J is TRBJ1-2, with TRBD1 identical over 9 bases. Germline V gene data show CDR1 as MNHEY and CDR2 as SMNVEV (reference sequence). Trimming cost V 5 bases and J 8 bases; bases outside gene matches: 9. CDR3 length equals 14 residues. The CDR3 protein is CASSVGQGNVGYTF. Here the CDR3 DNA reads TGTGCCAGCAGTGTCGGACAGGGGAATGTAGGCTACACCTTC.

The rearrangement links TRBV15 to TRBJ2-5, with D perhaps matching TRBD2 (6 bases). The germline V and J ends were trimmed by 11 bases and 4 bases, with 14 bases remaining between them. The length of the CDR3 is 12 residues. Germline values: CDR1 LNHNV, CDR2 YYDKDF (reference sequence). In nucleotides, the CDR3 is TGTGCCGTCAGCGGGCAGGTAGAGACCCAGTACTTC. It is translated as CAVSGQVETQYF.

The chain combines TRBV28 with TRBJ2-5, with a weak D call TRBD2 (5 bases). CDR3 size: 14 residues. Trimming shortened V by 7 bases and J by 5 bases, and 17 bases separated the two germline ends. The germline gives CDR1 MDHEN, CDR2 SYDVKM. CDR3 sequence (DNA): TGTGCCAGCAAGACGAGGCTAGCTTCGGAGACCCAGTACTTC. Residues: CASKTRLASETQYF.

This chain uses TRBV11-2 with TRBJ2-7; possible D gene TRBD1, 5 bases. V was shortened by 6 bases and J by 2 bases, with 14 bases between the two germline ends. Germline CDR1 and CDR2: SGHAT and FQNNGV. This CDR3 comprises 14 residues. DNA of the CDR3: TGTGCCAGCAGGAAAGGACACGGAGCCTACGAGCAGTACGTC. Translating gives CASRKGHGAYEQYV.

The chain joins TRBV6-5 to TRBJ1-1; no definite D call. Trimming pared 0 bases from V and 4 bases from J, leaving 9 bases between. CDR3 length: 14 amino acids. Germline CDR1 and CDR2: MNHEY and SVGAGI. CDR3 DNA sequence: TGTGCCAGCAGTTACTCAGGGTTGGGCACTGAAGCTTTCTTT. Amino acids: CASSYSGLGTEAFF.

This CDR3 reads CASSRETYEQYF. CDR3 coding DNA: TGTGCCAGTAGTCGGGAGACCTACGAGCAGTACTTC. The chain carries TRBV19 and TRBJ2-7; D is perhaps TRBD2 (6 bases). V was clipped by 5 bases and J by 2 bases, with 7 bases between them. CDR1 is LNHDA and CDR2 is SQIVND in the germline V gene (reference sequence). The CDR3 has 12 amino acids.

CDR3 DNA sequence: TGTGCCAGCGGACCGGGACAGGGAAACACCGGGGAGCTGTTTTTT. Amino acids: CASGPGQGNTGELFF. This rearrangement joins TRBV6-5 to TRBJ2-2, with 9 bases aligning to TRBD1. The J segment lost 2 bases and the V segment lost 8 bases, leaving 6 bases of the junction unmatched. This CDR3 is 15 amino acids long. CDR1 is MNHEY and CDR2 is SVGAGI in the germline V gene.

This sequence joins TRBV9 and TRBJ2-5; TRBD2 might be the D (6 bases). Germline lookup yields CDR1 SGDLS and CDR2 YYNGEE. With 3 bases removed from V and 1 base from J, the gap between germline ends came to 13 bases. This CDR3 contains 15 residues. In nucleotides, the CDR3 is TGTGCCAGCAGCGCCACCGGGGGAGGCCAAGAGACCCAGTACTTC. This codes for CASSATGGGQETQYF.

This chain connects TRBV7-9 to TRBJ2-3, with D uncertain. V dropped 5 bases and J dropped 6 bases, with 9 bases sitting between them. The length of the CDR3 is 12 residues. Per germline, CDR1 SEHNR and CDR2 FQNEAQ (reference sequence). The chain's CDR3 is CASSDLGDTQYF. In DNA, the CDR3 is TGTGCCAGCAGCGATCTTGGGGATACGCAGTATTTT. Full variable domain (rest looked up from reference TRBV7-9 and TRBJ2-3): DTGVSQNPRHKITKRGQNVTFRCDPISEHNRLYWYRQTLGQGPEFLTYFQNEAQLEKSRLLSDRFSAERPKGSFSTLEIQRTEQGDSAMYLCASSDLGDTQYFGPGTRLTVL.

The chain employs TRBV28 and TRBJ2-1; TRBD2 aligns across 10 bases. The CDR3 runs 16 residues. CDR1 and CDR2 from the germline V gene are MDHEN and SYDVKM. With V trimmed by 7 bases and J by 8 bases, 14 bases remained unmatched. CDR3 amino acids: CASIQSGLAGDDEQFF. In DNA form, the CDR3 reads TGTGCCAGCATCCAATCCGGGCTAGCGGGAGACGATGAGCAGTTCTTC. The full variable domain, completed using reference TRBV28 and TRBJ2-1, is DVKVTQSSRYLVKRTGEKVFLECVQDMDHENMFWYRQDPGLGLRLIYFSYDVKMKEKGDIPEGYSVSREKKERFSLILESASTNQTSMYLCASIQSGLAGDDEQFFGPGTRLTVL.

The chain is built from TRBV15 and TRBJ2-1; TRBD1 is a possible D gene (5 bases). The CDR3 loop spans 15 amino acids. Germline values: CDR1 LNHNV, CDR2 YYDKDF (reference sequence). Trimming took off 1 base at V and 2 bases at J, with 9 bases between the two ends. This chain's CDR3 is CATSRVARAYNEQFF. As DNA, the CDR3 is TGTGCCACCAGCAGAGTCGCCAGGGCCTACAATGAGCAGTTCTTC.

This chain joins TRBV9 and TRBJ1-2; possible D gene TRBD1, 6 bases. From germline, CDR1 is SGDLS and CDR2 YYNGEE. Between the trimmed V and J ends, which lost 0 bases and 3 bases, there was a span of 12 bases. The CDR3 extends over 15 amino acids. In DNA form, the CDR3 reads TGTGCCAGCAGCGTAGCTTCAGGGGACTACTATGGCTACACCTTC. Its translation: CASSVASGDYYGYTF.

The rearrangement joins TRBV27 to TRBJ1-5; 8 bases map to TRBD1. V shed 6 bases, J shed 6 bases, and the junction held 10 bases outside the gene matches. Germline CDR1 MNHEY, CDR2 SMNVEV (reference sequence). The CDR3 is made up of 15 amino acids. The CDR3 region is CASSPDRANGQPQHF. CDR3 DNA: TGTGCCAGCAGCCCGGACAGGGCGAATGGTCAGCCCCAGCATTTT.

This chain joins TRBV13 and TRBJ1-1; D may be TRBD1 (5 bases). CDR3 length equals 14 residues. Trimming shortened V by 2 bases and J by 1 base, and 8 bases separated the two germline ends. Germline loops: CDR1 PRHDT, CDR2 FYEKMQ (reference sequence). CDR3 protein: CASSLQGPNTEAFF. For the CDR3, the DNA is TGTGCCAGCAGCTTACAGGGACCGAACACTGAAGCTTTCTTT.

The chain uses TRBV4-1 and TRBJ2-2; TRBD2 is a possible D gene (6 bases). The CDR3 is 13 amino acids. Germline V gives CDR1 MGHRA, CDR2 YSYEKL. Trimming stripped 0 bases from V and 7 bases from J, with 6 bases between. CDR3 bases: TGCGCCAGCAGCCAAGAGCGGGGCGGGGAGCTGTTTTTT. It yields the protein CASSQERGGELFF.

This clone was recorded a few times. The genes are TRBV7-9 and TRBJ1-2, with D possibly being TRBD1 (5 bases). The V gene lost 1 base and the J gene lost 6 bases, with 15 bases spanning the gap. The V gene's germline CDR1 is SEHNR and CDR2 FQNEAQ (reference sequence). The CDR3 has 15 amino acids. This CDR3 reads CASSLEAGSRDGYTF. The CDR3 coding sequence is TGTGCCAGCAGCTTAGAGGCAGGGAGTAGAGATGGCTACACCTTC.

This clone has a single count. For the CDR3, the DNA is TGTGCCAGCAGCAGCCAGCGGGGGGCCATCGATGAGCAGTTCTTC. This codes for CASSSQRGAIDEQFF. The gene calls are TRBV7-9 and TRBJ2-1; 9 positions match TRBD2. This CDR3 is built from 15 residues. With 5 bases clipped from V and 8 bases from J, the junction kept 10 bases outside the gene matches. In germline, CDR1 is SEHNR, CDR2 FQNEAQ (reference sequence). Supplemented by reference TRBV7-9 and TRBJ2-1, the full variable domain reads DTGVSQNPRHKITKRGQNVTFRCDPISEHNRLYWYRQTLGQGPEFLTYFQNEAQLEKSRLLSDRFSAERPKGSFSTLEIQRTEQGDSAMYLCASSSQRGAIDEQFFGPGTRLTVL.

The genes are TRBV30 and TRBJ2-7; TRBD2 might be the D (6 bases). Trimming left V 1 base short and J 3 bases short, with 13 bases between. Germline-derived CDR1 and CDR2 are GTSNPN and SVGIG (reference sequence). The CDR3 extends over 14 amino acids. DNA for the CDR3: TGTGCCTGGAGTGGGCCTAGCGCCCACTACGAGCAGTACTTC. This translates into CAWSGPSAHYEQYF.

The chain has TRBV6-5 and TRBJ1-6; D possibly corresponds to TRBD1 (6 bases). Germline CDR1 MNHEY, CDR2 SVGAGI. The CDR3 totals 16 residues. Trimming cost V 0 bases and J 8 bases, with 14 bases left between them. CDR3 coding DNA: TGTGCCAGCAGTTACTCCGCTGGGGGCGCGTATTCACCCCTCCACTTT. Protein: CASSYSAGGAYSPLHF.

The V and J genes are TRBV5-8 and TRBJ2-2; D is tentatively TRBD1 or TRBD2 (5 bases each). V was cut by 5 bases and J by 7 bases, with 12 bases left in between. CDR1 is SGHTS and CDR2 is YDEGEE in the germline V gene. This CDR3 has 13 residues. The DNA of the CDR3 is TGTGCCAGCAGTGGGGGTAGTAACGGGGAGCTGTTTTTT. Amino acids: CASSGGSNGELFF.

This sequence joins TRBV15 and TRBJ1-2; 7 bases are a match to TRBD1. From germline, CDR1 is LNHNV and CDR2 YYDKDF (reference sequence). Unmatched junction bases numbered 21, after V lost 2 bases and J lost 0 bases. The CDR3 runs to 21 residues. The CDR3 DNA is TGTGCCACCAGCAGAACCGAGGGAATAAGACAGGGTCCCGAAGCTAACTATGGCTACACCTTC. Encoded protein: CATSRTEGIRQGPEANYGYTF.

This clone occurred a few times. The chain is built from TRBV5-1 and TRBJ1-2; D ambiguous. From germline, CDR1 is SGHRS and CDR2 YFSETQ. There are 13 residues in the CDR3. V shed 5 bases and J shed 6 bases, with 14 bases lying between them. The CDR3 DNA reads TGCGCCAGCAGGAACAGTGACCCGGATGGCTACACCTTC. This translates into CASRNSDPDGYTF.

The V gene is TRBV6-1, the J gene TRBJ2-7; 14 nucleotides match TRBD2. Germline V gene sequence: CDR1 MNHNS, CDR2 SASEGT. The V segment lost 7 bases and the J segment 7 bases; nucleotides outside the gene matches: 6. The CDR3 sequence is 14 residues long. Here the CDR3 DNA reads TGTGCCAGCACATGGGGACTAGCGGGAGATGAGCAGTACTTC. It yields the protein CASTWGLAGDEQYF.

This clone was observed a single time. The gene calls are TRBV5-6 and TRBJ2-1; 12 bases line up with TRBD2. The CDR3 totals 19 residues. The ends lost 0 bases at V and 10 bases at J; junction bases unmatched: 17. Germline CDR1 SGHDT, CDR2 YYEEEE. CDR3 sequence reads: CASSLELAGGVGRAIEQFF. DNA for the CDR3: TGTGCCAGCAGCTTGGAACTAGCGGGAGGTGTGGGTAGGGCCATCGAGCAGTTCTTC. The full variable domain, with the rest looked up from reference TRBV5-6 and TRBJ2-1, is DAGVTQSPTHLIKTRGQQVTLRCSPKSGHDTVSWYQQALGQGPQFIFQYYEEEERQRGNFPDRFSGHQFPNYSSELNVNALLLGDSALYLCASSLELAGGVGRAIEQFFGPGTRLTVL.

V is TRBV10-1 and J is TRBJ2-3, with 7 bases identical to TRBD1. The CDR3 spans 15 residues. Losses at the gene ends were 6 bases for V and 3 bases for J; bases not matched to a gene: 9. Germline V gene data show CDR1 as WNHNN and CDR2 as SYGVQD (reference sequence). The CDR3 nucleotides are TGCGCCAGCAGCAACGACAGGGTGGCGACAGATACGCAGTATTTT. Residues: CASSNDRVATDTQYF.

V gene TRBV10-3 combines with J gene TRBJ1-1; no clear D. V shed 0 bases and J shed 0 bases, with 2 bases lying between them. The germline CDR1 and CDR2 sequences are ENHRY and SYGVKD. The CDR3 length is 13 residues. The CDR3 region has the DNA TGTGCCATCAGTGAGTCAGTGAACACTGAAGCTTTCTTT. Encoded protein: CAISESVNTEAFF.